This T cell receptor beta chain was sequenced during a study of regulatory T cells in long-lasting Graves disease. Overall study findings and caveats: Persistent disease showed a preference for TRBV28, TRBJ1-2 and TRBJ2-5.

Arm-PCR with iRepertoire HTBI primers amplified the CDR3 regions for these TCR beta libraries. TCRdb passed the multiplex PCR reads through MiXCR, listing each CDR3 protein once. The repertoire consists of a few hundred thousand distinct CDR3 sequences, with 12% occurring once and the leading ten covering around 18%. Regarding time point: newly diagnosed GD, antithyroid drugs for less than 3 months. Making the TCR library involved RNA that had been extracted from PBMCs. The peripheral blood volume drawn was 7.5 to 10 milliliters, and it was collected into EDTA tubes. There are 16 residues in the CDR3. V lost 2 bases and J lost 3; bases outside the gene matches: 5. CDR1 is PRHDT, CDR2 FYEKMQ, per germline (reference sequence). On this clonotype itself: Its antigen is unknown.

The same data also went into a second study, on T cells in Graves' hyperthyroidism and ophthalmopathy.

This receptor was taken from a woman in her late teens or twenties with Graves disease. The sequencing here drew on peripheral blood mononuclear cells (PBMCs), taken at new diagnosis, from a patient treated with antithyroid drugs. This chain joins TRBV13 and TRBJ1-3; 9 bases align to TRBD1. The CDR3 DNA follows: TGTGCCAGCAGCTTAAAACAGGGGGCGGTTGGAAACACCATATATTTT. Amino acid sequence: CASSLKQGAVGNTIYF.